Here is one TCR beta chain with its context. Its specificity is unknown. The sample comes from a study of blood T cell dynamics during melanoma immunotherapy. On the study more broadly: Standard first-line treatment here was pembrolizumab or nivolumab plus ipilimumab in metastatic melanoma. General study results and limits: The study could not tell melanoma-specific clones from general immune activation.

Germline loops: CDR1 SGHRS, CDR2 YFSETQ. Trimming removed 0 bases at V and 0 bases at J, with 19 bases between. The CDR3 spans 19 residues. Only in-frame clones appear in the TCRdb table, and some are missing; sequencing was by immunoSEQ multiplex PCR. The sample lists tens of thousands of clones, approximately 89% seen once, with about 1.2% in the top ten. Time point meaning: pre-treatment baseline. Blood was drawn before treatment and at week 3 after checkpoint blockade. V is TRBV5-1 and J is TRBJ1-3, with D hard to call. The clonotype was recovered from a human donor with melanoma. The sample here was blood, taken from a patient treated with checkpoint blockade. CDR3: CASSLAPAGRYSSGNTIYF. The CDR3 DNA reads TGCGCCAGCAGCTTGGCTCCCGCTGGCCGTTACAGCTCTGGAAACACCATATATTTT.